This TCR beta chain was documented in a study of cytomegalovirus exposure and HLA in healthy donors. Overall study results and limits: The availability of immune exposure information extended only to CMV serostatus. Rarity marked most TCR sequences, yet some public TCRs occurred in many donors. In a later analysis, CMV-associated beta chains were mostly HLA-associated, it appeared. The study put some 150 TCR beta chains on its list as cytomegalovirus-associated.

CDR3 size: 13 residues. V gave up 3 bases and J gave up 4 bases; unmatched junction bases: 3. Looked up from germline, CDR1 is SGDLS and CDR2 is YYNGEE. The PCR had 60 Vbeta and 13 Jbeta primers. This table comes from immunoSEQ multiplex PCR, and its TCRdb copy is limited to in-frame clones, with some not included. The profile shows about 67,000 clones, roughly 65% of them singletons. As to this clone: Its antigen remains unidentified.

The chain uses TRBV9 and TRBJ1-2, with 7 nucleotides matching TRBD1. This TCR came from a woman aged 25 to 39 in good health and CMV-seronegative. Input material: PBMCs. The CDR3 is CASSAGGRYGYTF. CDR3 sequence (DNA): TGTGCCAGCAGCGCAGGGGGACGCTATGGCTACACCTTC.